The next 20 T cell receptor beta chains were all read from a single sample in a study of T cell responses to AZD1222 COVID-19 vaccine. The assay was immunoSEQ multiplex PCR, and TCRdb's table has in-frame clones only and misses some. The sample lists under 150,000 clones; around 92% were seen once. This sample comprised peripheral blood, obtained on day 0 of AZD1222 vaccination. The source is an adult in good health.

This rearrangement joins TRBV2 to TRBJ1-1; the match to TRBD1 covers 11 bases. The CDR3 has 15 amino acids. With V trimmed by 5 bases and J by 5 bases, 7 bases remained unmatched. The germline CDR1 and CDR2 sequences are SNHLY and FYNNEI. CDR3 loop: CASSMDRGQGTEAFF. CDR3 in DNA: TGTGCCAGCAGTATGGACAGGGGGCAGGGGACTGAAGCTTTCTTT. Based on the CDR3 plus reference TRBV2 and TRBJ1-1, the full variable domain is EPEVTQTPSHQVTQMGQEVILRCVPISNHLYFYWYRQILGQKVEFLVSFYNNEISEKSEIFDDQFSVERPDGSNFTLKIRSTKLEDSAMYFCASSMDRGQGTEAFFGQGTRLTVV.

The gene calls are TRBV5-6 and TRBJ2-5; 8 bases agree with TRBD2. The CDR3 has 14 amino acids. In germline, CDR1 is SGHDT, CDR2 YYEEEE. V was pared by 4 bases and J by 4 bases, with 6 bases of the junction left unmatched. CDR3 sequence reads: CASSPVGRGETQYF. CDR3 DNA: TGTGCCAGCAGCCCCGTCGGGAGGGGAGAGACCCAGTACTTC.

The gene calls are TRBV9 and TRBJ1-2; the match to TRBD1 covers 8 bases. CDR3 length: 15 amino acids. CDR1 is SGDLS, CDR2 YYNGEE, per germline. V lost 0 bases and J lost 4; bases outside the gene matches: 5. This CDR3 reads CASSVDGQGFYGYTF. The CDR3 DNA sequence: TGTGCCAGCAGCGTAGATGGACAGGGCTTCTATGGCTACACCTTC. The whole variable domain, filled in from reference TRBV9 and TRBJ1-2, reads DSGVTQTPKHLITATGQRVTLRCSPRSGDLSVYWYQQSLDQGLQFLIQYYNGEERAKGNILERFSAQQFPDLHSELNLSSLELGDSALYFCASSVDGQGFYGYTFGSGTRLTVV.

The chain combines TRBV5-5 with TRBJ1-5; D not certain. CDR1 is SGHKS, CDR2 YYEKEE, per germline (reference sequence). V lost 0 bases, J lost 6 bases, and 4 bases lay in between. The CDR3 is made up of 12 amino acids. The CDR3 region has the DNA TGTGCCAGCAGCTTGGAGGGTCAGCCCCAGCATTTT. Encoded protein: CASSLEGQPQHF. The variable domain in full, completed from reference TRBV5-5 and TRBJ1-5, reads DAGVTQSPTHLIKTRGQQVTLRCSPISGHKSVSWYQQVLGQGPQFIFQYYEKEERGRGNFPDRFSARQFPNYSSELNVNALLLGDSALYLCASSLEGQPQHFGDGTRLSIL.

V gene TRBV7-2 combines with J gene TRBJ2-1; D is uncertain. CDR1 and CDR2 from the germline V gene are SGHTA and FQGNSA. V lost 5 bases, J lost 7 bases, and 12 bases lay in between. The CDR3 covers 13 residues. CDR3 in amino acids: CASSPPNSNEQFF. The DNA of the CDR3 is TGTGCCAGCAGCCCCCCCAACTCTAATGAGCAGTTCTTC.

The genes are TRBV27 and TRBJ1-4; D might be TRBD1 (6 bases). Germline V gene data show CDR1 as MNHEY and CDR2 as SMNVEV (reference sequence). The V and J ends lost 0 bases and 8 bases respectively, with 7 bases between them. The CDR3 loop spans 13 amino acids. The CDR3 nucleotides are TGTGCCAGCAGTTTATCAAGGGGGGAAAAACTGTTTTTT. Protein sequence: CASSLSRGEKLFF.

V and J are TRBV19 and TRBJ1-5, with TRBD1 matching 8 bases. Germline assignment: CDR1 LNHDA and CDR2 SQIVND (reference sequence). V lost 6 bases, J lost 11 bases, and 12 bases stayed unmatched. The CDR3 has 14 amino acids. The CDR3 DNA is TGTGCCAGTAGCGCGGGTCAGGGGGCTATCGCCCAGCATTTT. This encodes CASSAGQGAIAQHF.

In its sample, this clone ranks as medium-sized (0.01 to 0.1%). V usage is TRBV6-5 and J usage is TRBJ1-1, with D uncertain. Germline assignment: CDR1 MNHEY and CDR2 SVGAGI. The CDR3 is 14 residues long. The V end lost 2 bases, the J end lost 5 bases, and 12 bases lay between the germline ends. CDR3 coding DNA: TGTGCCAGCAGTTACAATCATGGGGATACTGAAGCTTTCTTT. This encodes CASSYNHGDTEAFF.

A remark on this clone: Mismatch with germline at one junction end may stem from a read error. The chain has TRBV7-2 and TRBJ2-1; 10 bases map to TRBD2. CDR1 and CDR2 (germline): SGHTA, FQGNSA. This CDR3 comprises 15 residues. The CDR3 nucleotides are TGTGCCAGCAGCCTAGCACTAGCGGGGTACAATGAGCAGTTCTTC. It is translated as CASSLALAGYNEQFF.

CDR3 region: CASSLAGTGVYEQYF. Here the CDR3 DNA reads TGTGCCAGCAGTTTAGCCGGGACAGGAGTCTACGAGCAGTACTTC. The chain recombines TRBV27 with TRBJ2-7; 8 positions match TRBD1. CDR1 and CDR2 (germline): MNHEY, SMNVEV (reference sequence). This CDR3 is built from 15 residues. J gave up 3 bases and V 2 bases, and 6 bases lay outside the gene matches.

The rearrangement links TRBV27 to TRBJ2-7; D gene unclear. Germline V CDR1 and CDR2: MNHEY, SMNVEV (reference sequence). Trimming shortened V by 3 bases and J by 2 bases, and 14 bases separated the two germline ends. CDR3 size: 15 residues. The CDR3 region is CASSLSPTYAYEQYF. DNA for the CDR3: TGTGCCAGCAGTTTGAGCCCCACTTACGCCTACGAGCAGTACTTC.

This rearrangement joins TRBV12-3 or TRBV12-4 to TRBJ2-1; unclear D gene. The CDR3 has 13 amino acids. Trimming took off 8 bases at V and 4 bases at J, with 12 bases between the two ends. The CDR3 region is CASGEGQYNEQFF. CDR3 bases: TGTGCCAGCGGGGAAGGGCAGTACAATGAGCAGTTCTTC.

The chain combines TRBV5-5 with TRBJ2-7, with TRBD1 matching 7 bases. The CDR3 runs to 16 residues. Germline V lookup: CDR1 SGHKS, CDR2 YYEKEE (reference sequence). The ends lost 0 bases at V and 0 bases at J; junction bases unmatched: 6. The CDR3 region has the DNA TGTGCCAGCAGCTTGGCGACTCAGGGGGACTCCTACGAGCAGTACTTC. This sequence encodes CASSLATQGDSYEQYF.

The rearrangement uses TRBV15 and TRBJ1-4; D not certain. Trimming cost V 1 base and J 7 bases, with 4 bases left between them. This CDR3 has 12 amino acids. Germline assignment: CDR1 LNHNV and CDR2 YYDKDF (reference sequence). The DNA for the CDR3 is TGTGCCACCAGCAGAGTAGGTGAAAAACTGTTTTTT. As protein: CATSRVGEKLFF.

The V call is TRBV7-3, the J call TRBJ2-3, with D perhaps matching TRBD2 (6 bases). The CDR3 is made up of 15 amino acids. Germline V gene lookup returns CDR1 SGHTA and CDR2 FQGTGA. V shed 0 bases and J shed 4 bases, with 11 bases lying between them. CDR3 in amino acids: CASSLTPGSADTQYF. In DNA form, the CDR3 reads TGTGCCAGCAGCTTAACACCCGGGAGCGCAGATACGCAGTATTTT. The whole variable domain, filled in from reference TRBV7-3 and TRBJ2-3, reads GAGVSQTPSNKVTEKGKYVELRCDPISGHTALYWYRQSLGQGPEFLIYFQGTGAADDSGLPNDRFFAVRPEGSVSTLKIQRTERGDSAVYLCASSLTPGSADTQYFGPGTRLTVL.

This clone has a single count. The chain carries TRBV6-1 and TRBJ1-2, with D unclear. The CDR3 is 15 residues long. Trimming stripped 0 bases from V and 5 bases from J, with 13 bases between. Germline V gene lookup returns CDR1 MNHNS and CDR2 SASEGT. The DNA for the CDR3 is TGTGCCAGCAGTGAAGCTCCAGCCCTCAGTTATGGCTACACCTTC. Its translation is CASSEAPALSYGYTF.

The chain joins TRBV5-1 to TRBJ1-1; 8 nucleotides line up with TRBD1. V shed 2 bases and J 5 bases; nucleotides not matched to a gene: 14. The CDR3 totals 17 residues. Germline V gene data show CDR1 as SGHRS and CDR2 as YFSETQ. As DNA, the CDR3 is TGCGCCAGCAGCTTTTGGAAACAGGGGGGATCGAGGACTGAAGCTTTCTTT. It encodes CASSFWKQGGSRTEAFF.

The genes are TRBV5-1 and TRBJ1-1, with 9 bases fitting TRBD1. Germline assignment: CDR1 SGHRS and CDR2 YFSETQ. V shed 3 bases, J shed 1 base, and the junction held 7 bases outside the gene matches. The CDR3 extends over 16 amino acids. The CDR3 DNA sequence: TGCGCCAGCAGCTCCACGGGACAGGGATCGAACACTGAAGCTTTCTTT. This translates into CASSSTGQGSNTEAFF.

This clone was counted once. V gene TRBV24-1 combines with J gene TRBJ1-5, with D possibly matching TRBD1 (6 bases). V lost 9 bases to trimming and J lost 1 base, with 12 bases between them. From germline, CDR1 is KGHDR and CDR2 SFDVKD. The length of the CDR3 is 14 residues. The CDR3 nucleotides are TGTGCCACCTCGTCCGGGGGCAGCAATCAGCCCCAGCATTTT. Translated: CATSSGGSNQPQHF.

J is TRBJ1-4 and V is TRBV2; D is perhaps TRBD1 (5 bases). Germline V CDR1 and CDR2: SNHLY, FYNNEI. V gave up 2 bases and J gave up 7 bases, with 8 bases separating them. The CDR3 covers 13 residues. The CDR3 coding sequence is TGTGCCAGCAGTGAACAGGGAGGTGAAAAACTGTTTTTT. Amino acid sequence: CASSEQGGEKLFF. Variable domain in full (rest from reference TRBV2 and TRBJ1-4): EPEVTQTPSHQVTQMGQEVILRCVPISNHLYFYWYRQILGQKVEFLVSFYNNEISEKSEIFDDQFSVERPDGSNFTLKIRSTKLEDSAMYFCASSEQGGEKLFFGSGTQLSVL.